This T cell receptor beta chain was observed in a study of response to subunit inactivated influenza vaccine. TCRdb ran MiXCR on the RT-PCR reads and lists one entry per CDR3 protein. The sample records hundreds of thousands of distinct CDR3 sequences, more than 15% being singletons. The length of the CDR3 is 12 residues. The V segment lost 6 bases and the J segment 4 bases; nucleotides outside the gene matches: 2. This clonotype was counted many times. V and J are TRBV12-3 or TRBV12-4 and TRBJ1-1; 7 nucleotides agree with TRBD1. The source is a man over 45 who received an inactivated influenza vaccine. Sequencing used PBMCs from blood, obtained 11 to 12 days after vaccination. CDR3 in amino acids: CASSDRVTEAFF. CDR3 bases: TGTGCCAGCAGCGACAGGGTCACTGAAGCTTTCTTT.